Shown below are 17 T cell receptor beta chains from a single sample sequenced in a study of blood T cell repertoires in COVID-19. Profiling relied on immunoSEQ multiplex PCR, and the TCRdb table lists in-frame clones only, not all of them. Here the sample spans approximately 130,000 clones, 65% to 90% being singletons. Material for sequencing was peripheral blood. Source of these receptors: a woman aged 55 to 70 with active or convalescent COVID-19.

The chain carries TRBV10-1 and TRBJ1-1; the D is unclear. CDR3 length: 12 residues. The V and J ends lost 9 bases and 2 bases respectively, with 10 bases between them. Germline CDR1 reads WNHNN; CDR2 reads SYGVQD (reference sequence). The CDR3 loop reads CASNRDNTEAFF. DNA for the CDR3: TGCGCCAGTAACCGGGATAACACTGAAGCTTTCTTT.

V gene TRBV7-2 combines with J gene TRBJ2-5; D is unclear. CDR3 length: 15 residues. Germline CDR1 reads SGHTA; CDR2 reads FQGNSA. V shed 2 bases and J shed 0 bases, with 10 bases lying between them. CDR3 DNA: TGTGCCAGCAGCTTACAATCCTACCACCAAGAGACCCAGTACTTC. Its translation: CASSLQSYHQETQYF.

CDR3 nucleotide sequence: TGTGCCAGCTGGGACGCGGGGGGCAATCAGCCCCAGCATTTT. Protein: CASWDAGGNQPQHF. V gene TRBV19 combines with J gene TRBJ1-5; possible D gene TRBD1, 5 bases. The CDR3 consists of 14 residues. Looked up from germline, CDR1 is LNHDA and CDR2 is SQIVND (reference sequence). V was trimmed by 9 bases and J by 2 bases, leaving 14 bases between them.

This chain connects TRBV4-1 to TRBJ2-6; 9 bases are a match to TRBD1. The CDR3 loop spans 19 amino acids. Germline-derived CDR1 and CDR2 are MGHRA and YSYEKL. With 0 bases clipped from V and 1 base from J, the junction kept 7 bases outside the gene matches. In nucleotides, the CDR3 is TGCGCCAGCAGCCAAGATCGGAGGACAGGGGTGTCTGGGGCCAACGTCCTGACTTTC. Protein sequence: CASSQDRRTGVSGANVLTF.

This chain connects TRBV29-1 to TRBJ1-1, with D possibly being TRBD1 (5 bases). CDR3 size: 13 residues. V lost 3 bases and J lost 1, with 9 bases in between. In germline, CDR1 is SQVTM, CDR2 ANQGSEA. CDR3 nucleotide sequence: TGCAGCGTTGAGGACAAGTGGAACACTGAAGCTTTCTTT. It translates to CSVEDKWNTEAFF.

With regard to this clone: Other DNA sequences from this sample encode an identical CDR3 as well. This CDR3 reads CASSSTTSTDTQYF. The CDR3 bases are TGCGCCAGCAGTTCGACTACTAGCACAGATACGCAGTATTTT. This sequence joins TRBV5-1 and TRBJ2-3, with D perhaps matching TRBD2 (5 bases). Per germline, CDR1 SGHRS and CDR2 YFSETQ. This CDR3 is 14 amino acids long. With 5 bases removed from V and 0 bases from J, the gap between germline ends came to 10 bases.

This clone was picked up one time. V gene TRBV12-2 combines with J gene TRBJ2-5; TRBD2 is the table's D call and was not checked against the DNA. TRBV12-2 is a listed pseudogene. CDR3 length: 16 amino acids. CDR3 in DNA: TGTGCAAGTCGCTTAGGGTGGCGGGCGGGCCTAGAGACCCAGTACTTC. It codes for CASRLGWRAGLETQYF.

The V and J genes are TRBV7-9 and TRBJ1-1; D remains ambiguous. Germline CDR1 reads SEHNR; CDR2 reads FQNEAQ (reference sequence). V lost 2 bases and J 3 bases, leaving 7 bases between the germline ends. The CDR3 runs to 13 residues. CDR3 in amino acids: CASSLKRDTEAFF. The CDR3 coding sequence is TGTGCCAGCAGCTTAAAGAGGGACACTGAAGCTTTCTTT.

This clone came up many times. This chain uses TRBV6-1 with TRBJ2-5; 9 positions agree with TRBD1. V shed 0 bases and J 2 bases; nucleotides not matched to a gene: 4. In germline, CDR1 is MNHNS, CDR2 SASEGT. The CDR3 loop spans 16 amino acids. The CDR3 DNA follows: TGTGCCAGCAGTGAAGCACAGGGGGCGCCGCAAGAGACCCAGTACTTC. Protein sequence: CASSEAQGAPQETQYF.

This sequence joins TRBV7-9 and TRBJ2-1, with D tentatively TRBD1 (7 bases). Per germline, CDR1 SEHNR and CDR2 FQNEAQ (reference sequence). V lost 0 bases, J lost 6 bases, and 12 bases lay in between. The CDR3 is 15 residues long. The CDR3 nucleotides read TGTGCCAGCAGCTTAGCGCAGGGGGGCTCCAATGAGCAGTTCTTC. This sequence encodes CASSLAQGGSNEQFF.

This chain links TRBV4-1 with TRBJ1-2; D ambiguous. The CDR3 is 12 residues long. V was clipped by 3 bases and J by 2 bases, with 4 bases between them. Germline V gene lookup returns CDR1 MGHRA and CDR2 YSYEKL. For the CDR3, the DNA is TGCGCCAGCAGCCAGCGAAACTATGGCTACACCTTC. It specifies CASSQRNYGYTF.

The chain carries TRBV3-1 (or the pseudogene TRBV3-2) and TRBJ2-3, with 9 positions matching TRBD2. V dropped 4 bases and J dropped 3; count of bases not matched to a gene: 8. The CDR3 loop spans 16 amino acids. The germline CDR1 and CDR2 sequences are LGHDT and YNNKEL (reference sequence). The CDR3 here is CASSLRPGLATDTQYF. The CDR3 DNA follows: TGTGCCAGCAGCCTACGACCGGGACTAGCAACAGATACGCAGTATTTT.

CDR3 amino acids: CASSLLSGDGTDTQYF. The CDR3 DNA reads as TGCGCCAGCAGCTTACTTAGCGGGGATGGCACAGATACGCAGTATTTT. The gene calls are TRBV5-1 and TRBJ2-3, with 8 bases fitting TRBD2. V trimming: 2 bases; J trimming: 1 base; junction bases outside the gene matches: 6. The CDR3 length is 16 residues. The germline V gene encodes CDR1 SGHRS and CDR2 YFSETQ.

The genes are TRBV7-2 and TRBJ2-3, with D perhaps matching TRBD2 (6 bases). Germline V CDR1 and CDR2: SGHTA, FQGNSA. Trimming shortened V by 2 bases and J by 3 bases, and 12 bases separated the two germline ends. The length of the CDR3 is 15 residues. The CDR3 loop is CASSLIGSETDTQYF. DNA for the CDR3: TGTGCCAGCAGCTTAATCGGGAGCGAAACAGATACGCAGTATTTT.

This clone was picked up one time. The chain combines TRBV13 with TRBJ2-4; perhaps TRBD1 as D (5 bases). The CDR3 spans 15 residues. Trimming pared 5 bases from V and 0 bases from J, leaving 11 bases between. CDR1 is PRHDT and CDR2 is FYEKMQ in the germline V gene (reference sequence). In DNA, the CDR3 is TGTGCCAGCAGCCCGCCTACAGGAGCCAAAAACATTCAGTACTTC. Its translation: CASSPPTGAKNIQYF.

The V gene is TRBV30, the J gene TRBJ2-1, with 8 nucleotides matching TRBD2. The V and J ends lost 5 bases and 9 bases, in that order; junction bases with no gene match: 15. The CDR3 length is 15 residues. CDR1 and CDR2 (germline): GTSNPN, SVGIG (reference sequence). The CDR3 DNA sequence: TGTGCCTGGGACAAAAACCGGGAGGGCCAACGTGAGCAGTTCTTC. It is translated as CAWDKNREGQREQFF.

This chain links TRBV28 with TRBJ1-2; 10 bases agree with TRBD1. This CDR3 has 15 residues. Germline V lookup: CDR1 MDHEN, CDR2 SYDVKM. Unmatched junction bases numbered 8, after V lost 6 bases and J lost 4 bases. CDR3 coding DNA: TGTGCCAGCAGACCTGGGACAGGGGCGGGCTATGGCTACACCTTC. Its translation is CASRPGTGAGYGYTF.